This T cell receptor beta chain was documented in a study of T cell responses to AZD1222 COVID-19 vaccine. Study details: Pooling covered second doses at about 4 or about 12 weeks. The study's findings and limits: Across the whole spike, CD4 TCRs peaked at regions 160-218 and 743-854.

Produced via immunoSEQ multiplex PCR; TCRdb's table is partial and in-frame only. Of about 160,000 clones listed, 93% are singletons. A remark on this clone: Its antigen is not identified.

V shed 0 bases and J shed 5 bases, with 17 bases lying between them. Germline CDR1 reads MNHEY; CDR2 reads SMNVEV (reference sequence). The CDR3 loop spans 18 amino acids. The specimen was peripheral blood, collected on day 0 of AZD1222 vaccination. The receptor was isolated from an adult in good health. The chain has TRBV27 and TRBJ1-6; D might be TRBD1 (5 bases). The CDR3, as DNA: TGTGCCAGCAGTTTATCGTCGAGGGGACCTATTGATAATTCACCCCTCCACTTT. Translation: CASSLSSRGPIDNSPLHF.